Listed below are T cell receptor beta chains from one sample, sequenced in a study of PD-L1 blockade in urothelial cancer. Repertoires were generated with immunoSEQ multiplex PCR, while TCRdb's copy carries only in-frame clones and drops some. The sample consists of some 120,000 clones, about 83% of them appearing once. Sequenced here: PBMCs, sampled around atezolizumab (anti-PD-L1) treatment. Every receptor here comes from a middle-aged man with urothelial cancer. Each CDR3 is given without its conserved first and last residue. A clone size is listed for some rows: how often the clone was seen (once, few, many), or a class if it is expanded.

clone size: many
V gene: TRBV2
CDR3 length: 10
CDR3 protein: ARKHSGNTIY

clone size: .
V gene: TRBV19
CDR3 length: 13
CDR3 protein: ASTMDRGAGNTIY

clone size: .
V gene: TRBV2
CDR3 length: 15
CDR3 protein: ASREGTGGFAYNEQF

clone size: .
V gene: TRBV28
CDR3 length: 11
CDR3 protein: ASRYQGGTEAF

clone size: .
V gene: TRBV7-9
CDR3 length: 9
CDR3 protein: ASSWEETQY

clone size: .
V gene: TRBV6-4
CDR3 length: 12
CDR3 protein: ASSRLADYNEQF

clone size: .
V gene: TRBV25-1
CDR3 length: 10
CDR3 protein: ASNRGNYGYT

clone size: .
V gene: TRBV11-2
CDR3 length: 13
CDR3 protein: ASSSKMLSTDTQY

clone size: .
V gene: TRBV4-1
CDR3 length: 14
CDR3 protein: ASSQDLAGGQNIQY

clone size: .
V gene: TRBV4-2
CDR3 length: 14
CDR3 protein: ASSQEVGPQEDEQF

clone size: .
V gene: TRBV7-2
CDR3 length: 12
CDR3 protein: ASSLDRNNQPQH

clone size: .
V gene: TRBV6-1
CDR3 length: 11
CDR3 protein: ASSVTGREKLF

clone size: .
V gene: TRBV7-9
CDR3 length: 14
CDR3 protein: ASSLGSGSSYNEQF

clone size: .
V gene: TRBV18
CDR3 length: 12
CDR3 protein: ASSPPAGFETQY

clone size: .
V gene: TRBV28
CDR3 length: 13
CDR3 protein: ASSTRTSGADTQY

clone size: .
V gene: TRBV6-1
CDR3 length: 14
CDR3 protein: ASSEWGTSGKNIQY

clone size: .
V gene: TRBV30
CDR3 length: 9
CDR3 protein: AWDRGTEAF

clone size: .
V gene: TRBV4-1
CDR3 length: 13
CDR3 protein: ASSRTSGRINEQF

clone size: .
V gene: TRBV7-3
CDR3 length: 14
CDR3 protein: ASSLRLAENTGELF

clone size: .
V gene: TRBV6-1
CDR3 length: 10
CDR3 protein: ASRPAVNTIY

clone size: once
V gene: TRBV4-2
CDR3 length: 13
CDR3 protein: ASSQEMRERETQY

clone size: .
V gene: TRBV9
CDR3 length: 13
CDR3 protein: ASSATSSYNSPLH

clone size: .
V gene: TRBV28
CDR3 length: 14
CDR3 protein: ASSLPISRGSQPQH

clone size: few
V gene: TRBV28
CDR3 length: 11
CDR3 protein: ASIGWQGDGYT

clone size: .
V gene: TRBV6-5
CDR3 length: 11
CDR3 protein: ASRREGRETQY

clone size: .
V gene: TRBV19
CDR3 length: 13
CDR3 protein: ASRGLGQGPYEQY

clone size: few
V gene: TRBV5-5
CDR3 length: 12
CDR3 protein: ASSPEGERYEQY

clone size: .
V gene: TRBV27
CDR3 length: 13
CDR3 protein: ASSRAVAGSGELF

clone size: .
V gene: TRBV4-1
CDR3 length: 12
CDR3 protein: ASRPQGSSYEQY

clone size: .
V gene: TRBV5-6
CDR3 length: 12
CDR3 protein: ASSQQGARYEQY

clone size: .
V gene: TRBV7-2
CDR3 length: 10
CDR3 protein: ASSLVFYEQY

clone size: few
V gene: TRBV19
CDR3 length: 12
CDR3 protein: ASRGAAYNSPLH

clone size: .
V gene: TRBV28
CDR3 length: 14
CDR3 protein: ASSGGSRSGNYGYT

clone size: few
V gene: TRBV7-8
CDR3 length: 10
CDR3 protein: ASTGTGARAF

clone size: .
V gene: TRBV4-1
CDR3 length: 13
CDR3 protein: ASSQGVAESYEQY

clone size: .
V gene: TRBV4-1
CDR3 length: 16
CDR3 protein: ASSPYSGTGAHGEKLF

clone size: .
V gene: TRBV7-9
CDR3 length: 15
CDR3 protein: ASSKTPGQGFSYEQY

clone size: .
V gene: TRBV27
CDR3 length: 11
CDR3 protein: ASSLAGGDEQY

clone size: .
V gene: TRBV6-1
CDR3 length: 13
CDR3 protein: ASESRTSGSDTQY

clone size: once
V gene: TRBV6-4
CDR3 length: 13
CDR3 protein: ASSDSASVYNEQF

clone size: .
V gene: TRBV7-8
CDR3 length: 16
CDR3 protein: ASSLVGGSGTGSYEQY

clone size: once
V gene: TRBV6-1
CDR3 length: 12
CDR3 protein: ASRPPGLQETQY

clone size: .
V gene: TRBV10-3
CDR3 length: 10
CDR3 protein: ATAAGVYEQY

clone size: .
V gene: TRBV16
CDR3 length: 13
CDR3 protein: ASSHGQVYNSPLH

clone size: .
V gene: TRBV7-9
CDR3 length: 13
CDR3 protein: ASRPGQAGTGELF

clone size: .
V gene: TRBV9
CDR3 length: 15
CDR3 protein: ASSAQGRGRSYNEQF

clone size: .
V gene: TRBV11-2
CDR3 length: 11
CDR3 protein: ASSIGPNQPQH

clone size: .
V gene: TRBV5-1
CDR3 length: 13
CDR3 protein: ASSLALPTGSPLH

clone size: .
V gene: TRBV2
CDR3 length: 14
CDR3 protein: ASKDTGTSVYNEQF

clone size: .
V gene: TRBV6-5
CDR3 length: 13
CDR3 protein: ASSYRVAGTDTQY

clone size: few
V gene: TRBV5-1
CDR3 length: 12
CDR3 protein: ASSLAAGWTEAF

clone size: .
V gene: TRBV5-1
CDR3 length: 14
CDR3 protein: ASSLGRDRGKNEQF

clone size: few
V gene: TRBV9
CDR3 length: 14
CDR3 protein: ASSVEGRPSGGGYT

clone size: .
V gene: TRBV4-2
CDR3 length: 13
CDR3 protein: ASSQDSEGIYGYT

clone size: .
V gene: TRBV27
CDR3 length: 12
CDR3 protein: ASSQGDKMYEQF